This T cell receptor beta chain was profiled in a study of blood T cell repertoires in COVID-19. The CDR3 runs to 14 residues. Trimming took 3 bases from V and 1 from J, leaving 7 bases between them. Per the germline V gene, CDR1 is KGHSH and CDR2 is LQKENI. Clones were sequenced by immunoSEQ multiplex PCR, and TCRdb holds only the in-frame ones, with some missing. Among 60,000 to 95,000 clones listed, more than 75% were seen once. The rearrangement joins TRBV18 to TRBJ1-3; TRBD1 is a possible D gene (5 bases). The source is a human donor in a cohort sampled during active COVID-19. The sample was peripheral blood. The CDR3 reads CASSPQGSGNTIYF. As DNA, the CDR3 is TGTGCCAGCTCACCGCAGGGTTCTGGAAACACCATATATTTT.